These T cell receptor beta chains were read from a single sample in a study of T cell changes during pregnancy in multiple sclerosis. The method was immunoSEQ multiplex PCR; TCRdb's version includes in-frame clones alone and lacks a portion of them. The repertoire consists of about 85,000 clones, with roughly 92% occurring once and the leading ten covering roughly 2.5%. Sequencing was performed on peripheral blood, taken in the first trimester of pregnancy. The receptors shown here come from a female donor with multiple sclerosis, enrolled in a pregnancy study. CDR3s include the opening cysteine and the closing phenylalanine or tryptophan. D genes are given only for firm matches. The listing skips clone size in some rows; elsewhere it reads once, few, many or a size class.

d_call j_call cdr3_length clone_size v_call cdr3_aa cdr3_nt
TRBD1 TRBJ1-5 15 - TRBV19 CASSLDRASNQPQHF TGTGCCAGTAGTCTCGACAGGGCTAGCAATCAGCCCCAGCATTTT
- TRBJ2-7 11 - TRBV25-1 CASSERYEQYF TGTGCCAGCAGTGAGAGGTACGAGCAGTACTTC
- TRBJ2-7 13 once TRBV29-1 CSVFDWFTYEQYF TGCAGCGTTTTTGACTGGTTCACCTACGAGCAGTACTTC
- TRBJ2-7 13 - TRBV7-2 CASSAWAWDEQYF TGTGCCAGCAGCGCTTGGGCCTGGGACGAGCAGTACTTC
TRBD1 TRBJ2-5 14 - TRBV7-2 CASGGQGASETQYF TGTGCCAGCGGCGGACAGGGGGCGTCGGAGACCCAGTACTTC
- TRBJ2-1 16 - TRBV18 CASSPSRGGAYNEQFF TGTGCCAGCTCACCAAGCCGAGGGGGGGCCTACAATGAGCAGTTCTTC
TRBD2 TRBJ2-1 15 - TRBV6-6 CASSYEGLAGGSQFF TGTGCCAGCAGTTACGAAGGACTAGCGGGAGGCTCGCAGTTCTTC
TRBD1 TRBJ2-6 16 - TRBV4-2 CASSQGTGSGANVLTF TGTGCCAGCAGCCAAGGGACAGGCTCTGGGGCCAACGTCCTGACTTTC
- TRBJ2-1 15 - TRBV7-2 CASSLDGGSYNEQFF TGTGCCAGCAGCTTAGACGGGGGCTCCTACAATGAGCAGTTCTTC
TRBD1 TRBJ2-2 17 - TRBV5-5 CASSKGRTGGFGGELFF TGTGCCAGCAGTAAAGGAAGGACAGGGGGCTTTGGCGGGGAGCTGTTTTTT
TRBD1 TRBJ2-1 13 - TRBV18 CASSPEQGAEQFF TGTGCCAGCTCACCAGAGCAGGGGGCTGAGCAGTTCTTC
- TRBJ2-7 14 - TRBV9 CASSPQGGTYEQYF TGTGCCAGCAGCCCACAGGGGGGGACCTACGAGCAGTACTTC
TRBD1 TRBJ1-4 18 - TRBV19 CASSPPGGQAWTMEKLFF TGTGCCAGTAGCCCCCCCGGGGGACAGGCTTGGACGATGGAAAAACTGTTTTTT
TRBD2 TRBJ2-3 15 - TRBV9 CASSVGGLAGDTQYF TGTGCCAGCAGCGTAGGCGGACTAGCGGGAGATACGCAGTATTTT
- TRBJ2-6 16 - TRBV6-5 CASSYHEGSGANVLTF TGTGCCAGCAGTTACCACGAGGGTTCTGGGGCCAACGTCCTGACTTTC
TRBD1 TRBJ1-2 19 - TRBV15 CATSRVGRDRGLNKYGYTF TGTGCCACCAGCAGAGTCGGCCGGGACAGGGGGTTAAATAAATATGGCTACACCTTC
TRBD2 TRBJ2-3 17 - TRBV2 CASSETRGGAGTDTQYF TGTGCCAGCAGTGAGACACGCGGGGGGGCAGGCACAGATACGCAGTATTTT
- TRBJ1-1 12 - TRBV15 CATSIAGTEAFF TGTGCCACCAGCATCGCGGGCACTGAAGCTTTCTTT
- TRBJ2-1 16 - TRBV30 CAWFGYGASRYNEQFF TGTGCCTGGTTTGGATATGGGGCCTCAAGATACAATGAGCAGTTCTTC
- TRBJ1-2 14 - TRBV5-6 CASSLAGIYYGYTF TGTGCCAGCAGCTTGGCCGGTATATACTATGGCTACACCTTC
- TRBJ1-5 11 - TRBV20-1 CSASGGGPQHF TGCAGTGCTAGTGGGGGAGGGCCCCAGCATTTT
- TRBJ1-1 10 - TRBV20-1 CSARDYEAFF TGCAGTGCTAGAGACTACGAAGCTTTCTTT
- TRBJ2-1 16 - TRBV7-2 CASSPGPQGGYNEQFF TGTGCCAGCAGCCCAGGCCCCCAGGGAGGATACAATGAGCAGTTCTTC
- TRBJ2-5 14 once TRBV6-6 CASSQGRGQETQYF TGTGCCAGCAGCCAGGGGAGGGGACAAGAGACCCAGTACTTC
TRBD1 TRBJ1-1 14 - TRBV25-1 CASSESRGLIEAFF TGTGCCAGCAGTGAATCCAGGGGGCTAATTGAAGCTTTCTTT
- TRBJ2-2 16 - TRBV6-1 CASSEDEGLNTGELFF TGTGCCAGCAGTGAGGATGAGGGACTGAACACCGGGGAGCTGTTTTTT
- TRBJ1-2 13 - TRBV14 CASSPDRSHGYTF TGTGCCAGCAGCCCCGACAGAAGCCATGGCTACACCTTC